Shown below are 20 T cell receptor beta chains from a single sample sequenced in a study of T cells in Graves' hyperthyroidism and ophthalmopathy. Amplification targeted TCR beta CDR3 regions from RNA transcripts. Researchers ran a first-round RT-PCR on the TCR CDR3 using the HTBI primer set. TCRdb analysed the multiplex PCR reads with MiXCR anew, one entry per CDR3 protein. The repertoire consists of approximately 400,000 distinct CDR3 sequences, with roughly 15% occurring once and the leading ten covering about 19%. Sequencing was carried out using blood. The receptors here all came from a woman aged 25 to 45 with Graves' ophthalmopathy.

The CDR3 is CASSERGVNEQFF. DNA of the CDR3: TGTGCCAGCAGCGAGCGGGGAGTGAACGAGCAGTTCTTC. J is TRBJ2-1 and V is TRBV6-1; 7 bases map to TRBD2. This CDR3 is built from 13 residues. Trimming took 6 bases from V and 10 from J; bases not matched to a gene: 9. The germline V gene has CDR1 MNHNS and CDR2 SASEGT.

This chain uses TRBV25-1 with TRBJ2-7; D uncertain. The germline gives CDR1 MGHDK, CDR2 SYGVNS. The CDR3 covers 12 residues. Trimming took 3 bases from V and 2 from J, leaving 5 bases between them. The CDR3 DNA follows: TGTGCCAGCAGTGATGGAGCCTACGAGCAGTACTTC. This translates into CASSDGAYEQYF.

This clonotype was recorded at least ten times. This chain uses TRBV2 with TRBJ2-3; tentative D call: TRBD1 (5 bases). The germline V gene has CDR1 SNHLY and CDR2 FYNNEI. The CDR3 sequence is 15 residues long. V lost 3 bases and J lost 2, with 12 bases in between. The CDR3 bases are TGTGCCAGCAGTGATCACAGGCAAGCCACAGATACGCAGTATTTT. It translates to CASSDHRQATDTQYF.

This clonotype was found a few times. The chain recombines TRBV19 with TRBJ2-7; 8 bases map to TRBD1. Losses at the gene ends were 6 bases for V and 0 bases for J; bases not matched to a gene: 7. The CDR3 consists of 15 residues. CDR1 LNHDA and CDR2 SQIVND come from the germline V gene (reference sequence). CDR3 region: CASRNGQGPSYEQYF. CDR3 bases: TGTGCCAGTAGAAACGGACAGGGCCCCTCCTACGAGCAGTACTTC.

Ten or more counts support this clonotype. The chain links TRBV20-1 to TRBJ1-1; D unresolved. CDR3 length equals 15 residues. CDR1 and CDR2 from the germline V gene are DFQATT and SNEGSKA (reference sequence). Trimming took 6 bases from V and 1 from J, leaving 18 bases between them. The CDR3 protein is CSACQAPTWNTEAFF. CDR3 nucleotides: TGCAGTGCCTGCCAGGCCCCGACCTGGAACACTGAAGCTTTCTTT.

At least ten counts were recorded for this clonotype. This chain connects TRBV20-1 to TRBJ1-1; TRBD1 agrees at 8 bases. CDR3 length equals 17 residues. Germline V gives CDR1 DFQATT, CDR2 SNEGSKA (reference sequence). The junction had 14 bases not matched to a gene; V was cut back by 1 base and J by 4 bases. Here the CDR3 reads CSARVRQGKDYVTEAFF. The CDR3 DNA reads as TGCAGTGCTAGAGTCCGACAGGGGAAGGATTACGTCACTGAAGCTTTCTTT.

This clonotype was counted ten times or more. V and J are TRBV5-1 and TRBJ1-5; the D is unclear. The germline V and J ends were trimmed by 4 bases and 0 bases, with 8 bases remaining between them. The CDR3 extends over 14 amino acids. Germline V gives CDR1 SGHRS, CDR2 YFSETQ. The CDR3 nucleotides read TGCGCCAGCAGCCCTGACGGTAGCAATCAGCCCCAGCATTTT. As protein: CASSPDGSNQPQHF.

The sample holds a few counts of this clonotype. This sequence joins TRBV6-1 and TRBJ1-3; 9 bases agree with TRBD1. The V segment lost 5 bases and the J segment 4 bases; nucleotides outside the gene matches: 24. Germline V lookup: CDR1 MNHNS, CDR2 SASEGT. The CDR3 totals 21 residues. CDR3 in amino acids: CASSYTASPFPGQGSGNTIYF. The CDR3 DNA reads as TGTGCCAGCAGTTACACCGCTTCACCCTTCCCGGGACAGGGATCAGGAAACACCATATATTTT.

This clonotype was detected ten times or more. The chain combines TRBV5-5 with TRBJ2-3; TRBD1 agrees at 7 bases. The CDR3 has 17 residues. Germline trimming cut 3 bases from V and 0 bases from J; bases unmatched to any gene: 10. CDR1 is SGHKS and CDR2 is YYEKEE in the germline V gene (reference sequence). CDR3 nucleotides: TGTGCCAGCAGCTCCGGGACAGCACCCTCTAGCACAGATACGCAGTATTTT. This sequence encodes CASSSGTAPSSTDTQYF. The whole variable domain, filled in from reference TRBV5-5 and TRBJ2-3, reads DAGVTQSPTHLIKTRGQQVTLRCSPISGHKSVSWYQQVLGQGPQFIFQYYEKEERGRGNFPDRFSARQFPNYSSELNVNALLLGDSALYLCASSSGTAPSSTDTQYFGPGTRLTVL.

The genes are TRBV5-5 and TRBJ1-1; D ambiguous. The length of the CDR3 is 15 residues. Germline CDR1 and CDR2: SGHKS and YYEKEE (reference sequence). Trimming took off 4 bases at V and 1 base at J, with 14 bases between the two ends. The CDR3 here is CASSLQNMRNTEAFF. For the CDR3, the DNA is TGTGCCAGCAGCCTCCAAAATATGCGGAACACTGAAGCTTTCTTT.

The sample holds many counts of this clonotype. The genes are TRBV7-8 and TRBJ1-2; TRBD1 aligns across 10 bases. CDR3 length: 15 amino acids. Trimming cost V 5 bases and J 7 bases; bases outside gene matches: 10. Germline loops: CDR1 SGHVS, CDR2 FQNEAQ. The CDR3 coding sequence is TGTGCCAGCAGCCCGCTCCGGGACAGGGGTCTTGGCTACACCTTC. It codes for CASSPLRDRGLGYTF. Combining the CDR3 with reference TRBV7-8 and TRBJ1-2 gives the whole variable domain GAGVSQSPRYKVAKRGQDVALRCDPISGHVSLFWYQQALGQGPEFLTYFQNEAQLDKSGLPSDRFFAERPEGSVSTLKIQRTQQEDSAVYLCASSPLRDRGLGYTFGSGTRLTVV.

The chain carries TRBV4-1 and TRBJ2-3; 12 bases are a match to TRBD2. Germline V gene lookup returns CDR1 MGHRA and CDR2 YSYEKL. The V gene end was trimmed by 3 bases and the J gene end by 5 bases; junction bases not matched to a gene: 21. The CDR3 loop spans 21 amino acids. The CDR3 region is CASSHPGGASGGAGFVDTQYF. As DNA, the CDR3 is TGCGCCAGCAGCCACCCGGGGGGGGCTAGCGGGGGGGCGGGATTTGTAGATACGCAGTATTTT.

The gene calls are TRBV4-1 and TRBJ2-4, with a possible D match to TRBD2 (5 bases). The DNA matches TRBJ2-5 better at its end, which makes the J call doubtful. This CDR3 is 14 amino acids long. Looked up from germline, CDR1 is MGHRA and CDR2 is YSYEKL. CDR3 bases: TGCGCCAGCAGCCAAGATGCGACTACGGAGACCCAGTACTTC. Translating gives CASSQDATTETQYF.

The chain uses TRBV19 and TRBJ2-3; 9 nucleotides align to TRBD1. The V gene end was trimmed by 3 bases and the J gene end by 4 bases; junction bases not matched to a gene: 8. Germline loops: CDR1 LNHDA, CDR2 SQIVND (reference sequence). The CDR3 extends over 16 amino acids. For the CDR3, the DNA is TGTGCCAGTAGTATCCCCCCGGGACAGGGATCAGATACGCAGTATTTT. This gives the protein CASSIPPGQGSDTQYF.

This chain uses TRBV20-1 with TRBJ1-1; possible D gene TRBD1, 5 bases. Germline assignment: CDR1 DFQATT and CDR2 SNEGSKA (reference sequence). This CDR3 is 14 amino acids long. CDR3 DNA: TGCAGGGCACTTGAGGGGAGTTTGAACACTGAAGCTTTCTTT. This codes for CRALEGSLNTEAFF.

This clonotype showed up just a few times. The V and J genes are TRBV9 and TRBJ1-2; 9 bases line up with TRBD1. CDR3 length: 18 amino acids. V lost 4 bases and J lost 1; bases outside the gene matches: 14. Germline V gene lookup returns CDR1 SGDLS and CDR2 YYNGEE. CDR3 sequence reads: CASSHSDRGQAVNYGYTF. CDR3 DNA: TGTGCCAGCAGCCACTCGGACAGGGGACAGGCCGTTAACTATGGCTACACCTTC.

With respect to this clonotype: A read error may explain this, as a much larger clone is one base away. The rearrangement uses TRBV7-9 and TRBJ2-5; 10 bases are shared with TRBD2. This CDR3 region has 14 residues. CDR1 is SEHNR and CDR2 is FQNEAQ in the germline V gene (reference sequence). CDR3 sequence: CASRRLAGEETRYF. DNA of the CDR3: TGTGCCAGCAGAAGACTAGCGGGCGAAGAGACCCGGTACTTC.

This clonotype occurred a few times. V and J are TRBV25-1 and TRBJ1-2, with 8 bases lining up with TRBD1. The ends lost 5 bases at V and 2 bases at J; junction bases unmatched: 10. Germline lookup yields CDR1 MGHDK and CDR2 SYGVNS. The CDR3 sequence is 16 residues long. This CDR3 reads CASSRIIGTGNYGYTF. CDR3 DNA sequence: TGTGCCAGCAGTAGAATTATCGGGACAGGCAACTATGGCTACACCTTC.

This clonotype was seen many times. The V gene is TRBV20-1, the J gene TRBJ2-5, with 13 nucleotides matching TRBD2. This CDR3 comprises 16 residues. Germline-derived CDR1 and CDR2 are DFQATT and SNEGSKA (reference sequence). Trimming took 4 bases from V and 2 from J; bases not matched to a gene: 7. CDR3 protein: CSATGLAGIRQETQYF. The CDR3 nucleotides are TGCAGTGCTACGGGACTAGCGGGGATAAGGCAAGAGACCCAGTACTTC.

The genes are TRBV2 and TRBJ1-2; TRBD1 matches at 7 bases. J lost 2 bases, V lost 1 base, and 10 bases had no gene match. The CDR3 has 17 residues. Germline V lookup: CDR1 SNHLY, CDR2 FYNNEI. CDR3 DNA sequence: TGTGCCAGCAGTGAAGAGGGGTTGGGGACAGCAAACTATGGCTACACCTTC. Protein: CASSEEGLGTANYGYTF.